The present entry profiles one TCR beta chain with its context. This specimen belongs to a study of blood T cell repertoires in COVID-19. On the study more broadly: The samples span acute and convalescent COVID-19 from the United States, Italy and Spain. PBMCs, B-cell-depleted T cells, or T cells were the source of the cDNA or gDNA that made up the material.

Authors' methods: Cell counts per sample came from amplifying reference gene primers. Clones were read by immunoSEQ multiplex PCR, and TCRdb kept only the in-frame ones, dropping some. V and J calls and clone size are as listed in that table; D and trimming were resolved from the DNA. The sample includes fewer than 250,000 clones, roughly 85% of them seen just once. The CDR3 extends over 15 amino acids. V dropped 4 bases and J dropped 1; count of bases not matched to a gene: 3. In germline, CDR1 is SGHRS, CDR2 YFSETQ. The specimen was peripheral blood. The receptor was isolated from a woman in her 70s with active or convalescent COVID-19. The rearrangement uses TRBV5-1 and TRBJ1-1; 11 nucleotides agree with TRBD1. CDR3 sequence: CASSRDRGENTEAFF. The CDR3, as DNA: TGCGCCAGCAGCCGGGACAGGGGGGAGAACACTGAAGCTTTCTTT.